This T cell receptor (beta chain) was found in a study of OX40 agonist ivuxolimab in advanced cancers. Study information: Males comprised roughly four fifths of the group, whose mean age was around 62 years (range 23 to 79). Three dose-escalation patients had partial responses: one with hepatocellular carcinoma and two with cutaneous melanoma. General study results and limits: Expanded clones tended on average to be more numerous among CD8+ T cells than CD4+.

V gave up 0 bases and J gave up 5 bases; unmatched junction bases: 5. CDR3 length equals 15 residues. Germline values: CDR1 LGHNA, CDR2 YSLEER. Comment on this clone: Its specificity is not known.

This table comes from immunoSEQ multiplex PCR, and its TCRdb copy is limited to in-frame clones, with some not included. This table has more than 11,000 clones, roughly 76% appearing once. The input for sequencing was CD4+ or CD8+ T cells sorted from blood, taken in a trial of the OX40 agonist ivuxolimab. The V call is TRBV4-3, the J call TRBJ2-5; 8 bases are a match to TRBD1. The TCR was taken from an adult with an advanced solid tumor such as melanoma, head and neck, liver or kidney cancer. CDR3 nucleotides: TGCGCCAGCAGCCAAGATCCCAACAGGGGGGAGACCCAGTACTTC. This translates into CASSQDPNRGETQYF.